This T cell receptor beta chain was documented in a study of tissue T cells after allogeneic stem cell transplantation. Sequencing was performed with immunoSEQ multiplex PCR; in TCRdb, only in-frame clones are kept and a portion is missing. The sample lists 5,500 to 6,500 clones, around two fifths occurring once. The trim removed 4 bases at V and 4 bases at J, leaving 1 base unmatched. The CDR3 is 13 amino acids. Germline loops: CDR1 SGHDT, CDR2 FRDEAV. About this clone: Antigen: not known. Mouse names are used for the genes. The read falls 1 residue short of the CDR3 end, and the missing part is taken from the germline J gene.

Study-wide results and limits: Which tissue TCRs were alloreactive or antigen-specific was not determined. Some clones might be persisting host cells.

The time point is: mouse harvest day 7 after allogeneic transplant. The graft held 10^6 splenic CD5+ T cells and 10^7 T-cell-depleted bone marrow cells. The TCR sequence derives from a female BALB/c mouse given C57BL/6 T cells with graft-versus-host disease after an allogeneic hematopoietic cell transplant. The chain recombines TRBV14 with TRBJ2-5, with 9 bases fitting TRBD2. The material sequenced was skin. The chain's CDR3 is CASSGTGKDTQYF. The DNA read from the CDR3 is TGTGCCAGCAGTGGGACTGGGAAAGACACCCAGTAC.